What follows are 3 T cell receptor beta chains derived from one specimen sequenced in a study of early stage breast cancer tumors. Produced via immunoSEQ multiplex PCR; TCRdb's table is partial and in-frame only. Of roughly 56,000 clones listed, over 65% are singletons. The sample comprised blood. These receptors were taken from a person aged 30 to 40 with breast cancer.

This clone was seen just once. The rearrangement uses TRBV5-1 and TRBJ1-1; no definite D call. V dropped 0 bases and J dropped 4 bases, with 16 bases sitting between them. Looked up from germline, CDR1 is SGHRS and CDR2 is YFSETQ. The CDR3 has 16 amino acids. The CDR3 DNA reads as TGCGCCAGCAGCTTGGACAGTCGGCGCTCGGGCACTGAAGCTTTCTTT. As protein: CASSLDSRRSGTEAFF.

V gene TRBV6-1 combines with J gene TRBJ1-6, with D hard to call. The CDR3 consists of 14 residues. V was clipped by 6 bases and J by 7 bases, with 13 bases between them. CDR1 and CDR2 (germline): MNHNS, SASEGT. CDR3 nucleotides: TGTGCCAGCAGGGAGCCGCTAAGGAATTCACCCCTCCACTTT. Encoded protein: CASREPLRNSPLHF.

The V call is TRBV30, the J call TRBJ1-4, with 7 bases identical to TRBD1. V was clipped by 4 bases and J by 3 bases; unmatched bases: 8. Germline assignment: CDR1 GTSNPN and CDR2 SVGIG (reference sequence). The CDR3 covers 15 residues. This CDR3 is CAWNMKGASNEKLFF. The CDR3 region has the DNA TGTGCCTGGAACATGAAGGGGGCGTCTAATGAAAAACTGTTTTTT. The full variable domain, in which reference TRBV30 and TRBJ1-4 provide the parts outside the CDR3, is SQTIHQWPATLVQPVGSPLSLECTVEGTSNPNLYWYRQAAGRGLQLLFYSVGIGQISSEVPQNLSASRPQDRQFILSSKKLLLSDSGFYLCAWNMKGASNEKLFFGSGTQLSVL.